The clone carrying this T cell receptor (beta chain) was observed a handful of times. Its antigen is unidentified. The source of the sample is a study of identical twins. Study results and limitations: Carriage of fewer insertions was seen in abundant cord blood beta clonotypes, whereas memory repertoires showed none. The study drew conclusions from cross-sectional statistical analysis, not from following the same donors.

There are 16 residues in the CDR3. Germline-derived CDR1 and CDR2 are MNHNS and SASEGT. Trimming left V 4 bases short and J 2 bases short, with 15 bases between. A universal primer site came from template switching; cDNA carried unique molecular identifiers. Via MiXCR, TCRdb re-called the 5' RACE reads, giving one row per CDR3 protein. The repertoire includes about 490,000 distinct CDR3 sequences, around 15% of them detected once, and roughly 0.44% sits in the top ten. The same data also went into a second study, on yellow fever vaccine responses in identical twins.

What was sequenced was CD4+ T cells sorted from blood. The TCR originated in a woman aged 18-29 years in good health. The chain combines TRBV6-1 with TRBJ2-1; tentatively, D is TRBD1 or TRBD2 (5 bases each). In nucleotides, the CDR3 is TGTGCCAGCAGTGCCCCGGGACGGCTGACCTACAATGAGCAGTTCTTC. Its translation: CASSAPGRLTYNEQFF.